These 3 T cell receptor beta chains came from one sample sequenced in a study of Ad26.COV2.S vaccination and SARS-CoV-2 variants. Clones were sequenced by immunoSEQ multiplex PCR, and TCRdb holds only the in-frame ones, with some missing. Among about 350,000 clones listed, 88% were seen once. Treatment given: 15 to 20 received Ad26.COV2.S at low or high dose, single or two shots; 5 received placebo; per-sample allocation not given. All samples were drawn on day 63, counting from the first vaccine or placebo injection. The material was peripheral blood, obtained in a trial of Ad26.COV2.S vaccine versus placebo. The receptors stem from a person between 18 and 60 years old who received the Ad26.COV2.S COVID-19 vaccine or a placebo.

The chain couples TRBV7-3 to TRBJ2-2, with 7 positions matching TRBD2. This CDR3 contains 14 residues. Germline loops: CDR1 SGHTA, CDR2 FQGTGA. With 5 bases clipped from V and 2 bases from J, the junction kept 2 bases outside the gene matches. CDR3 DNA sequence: TGTGCCAGCAGCCGGGACTACAACACCGGGGAGCTGTTTTTT. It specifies CASSRDYNTGELFF.

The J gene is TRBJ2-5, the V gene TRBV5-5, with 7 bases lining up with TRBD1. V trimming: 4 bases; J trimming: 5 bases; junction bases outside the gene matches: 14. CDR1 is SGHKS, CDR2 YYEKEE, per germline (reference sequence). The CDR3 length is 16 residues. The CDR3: CASSPRQGAGQETQYF. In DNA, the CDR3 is TGTGCCAGCAGCCCCCGACAGGGCGCAGGTCAGGAGACCCAGTACTTC.

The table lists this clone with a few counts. CDR3 coding DNA: TGTGCCAGCAGTCGCGACAGGGCAGATACGCAGTATTTT. Its translation: CASSRDRADTQYF. This chain uses TRBV12-3 or TRBV12-4 with TRBJ2-3; TRBD1 matches 7 bases. The length of the CDR3 is 13 residues. Germline trimming cut 5 bases from V and 4 bases from J; bases unmatched to any gene: 3.